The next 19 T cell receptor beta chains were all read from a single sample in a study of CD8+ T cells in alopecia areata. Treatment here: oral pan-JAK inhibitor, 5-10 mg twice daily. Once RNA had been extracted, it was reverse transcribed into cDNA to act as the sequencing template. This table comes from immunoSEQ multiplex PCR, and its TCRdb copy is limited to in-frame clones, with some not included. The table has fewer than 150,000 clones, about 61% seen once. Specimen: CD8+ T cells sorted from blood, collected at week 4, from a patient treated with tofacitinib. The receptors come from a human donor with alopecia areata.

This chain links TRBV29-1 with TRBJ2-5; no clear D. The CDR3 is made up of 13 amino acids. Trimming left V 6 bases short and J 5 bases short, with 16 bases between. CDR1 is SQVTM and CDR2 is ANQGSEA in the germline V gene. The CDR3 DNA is TGCAGCGTGGTGGTCCCCGACCGGGAGACCCAGTACTTC. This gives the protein CSVVVPDRETQYF.

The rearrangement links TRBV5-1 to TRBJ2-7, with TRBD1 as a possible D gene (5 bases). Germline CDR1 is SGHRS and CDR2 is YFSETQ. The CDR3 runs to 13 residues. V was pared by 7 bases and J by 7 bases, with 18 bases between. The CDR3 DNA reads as TGCGCCAGCCAAGACCCGGACACCTTGGAGCAGTACTTC. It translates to CASQDPDTLEQYF.

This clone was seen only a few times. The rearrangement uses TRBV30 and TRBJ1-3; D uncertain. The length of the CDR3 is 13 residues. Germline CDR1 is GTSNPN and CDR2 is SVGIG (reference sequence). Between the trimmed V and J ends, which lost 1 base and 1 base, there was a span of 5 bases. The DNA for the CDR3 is TGTGCCTGGAGTGAGGCTTCTGGAAACACCATATATTTT. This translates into CAWSEASGNTIYF.

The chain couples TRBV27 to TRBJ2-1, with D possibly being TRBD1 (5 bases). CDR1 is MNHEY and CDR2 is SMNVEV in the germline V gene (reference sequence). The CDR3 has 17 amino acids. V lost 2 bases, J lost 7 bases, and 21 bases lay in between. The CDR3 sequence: CASSLSLGQAFGNEQFF. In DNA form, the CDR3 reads TGTGCCAGCAGTTTAAGTTTGGGGCAGGCTTTTGGGAATGAGCAGTTCTTC.

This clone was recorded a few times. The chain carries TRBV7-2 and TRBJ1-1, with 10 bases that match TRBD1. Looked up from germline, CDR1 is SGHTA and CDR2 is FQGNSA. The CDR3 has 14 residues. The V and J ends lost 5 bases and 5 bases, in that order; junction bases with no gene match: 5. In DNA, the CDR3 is TGTGCCAGCAGCCTGACAGGGGGCGCGACTGAAGCTTTCTTT. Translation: CASSLTGGATEAFF. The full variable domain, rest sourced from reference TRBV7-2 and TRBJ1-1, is GAGVSQSPSNKVTEKGKDVELRCDPISGHTALYWYRQSLGQGLEFLIYFQGNSAPDKSGLPSDRFSAERTGGSVSTLTIQRTQQEDSAVYLCASSLTGGATEAFFGQGTRLTVV.

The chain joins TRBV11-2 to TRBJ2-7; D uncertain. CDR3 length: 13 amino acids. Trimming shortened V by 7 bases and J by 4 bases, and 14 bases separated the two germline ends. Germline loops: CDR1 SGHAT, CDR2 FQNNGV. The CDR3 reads CASTRVEDYEQYF. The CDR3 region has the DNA TGTGCCAGCACTCGTGTGGAAGATTACGAGCAGTACTTC. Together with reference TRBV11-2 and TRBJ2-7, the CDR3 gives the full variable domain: EAGVAQSPRYKIIEKRQSVAFWCNPISGHATLYWYQQILGQGPKLLIQFQNNGVVDDSQLPKDRFSAERLKGVDSTLKIQPAKLEDSAVYLCASTRVEDYEQYFGPGTRLTVT.

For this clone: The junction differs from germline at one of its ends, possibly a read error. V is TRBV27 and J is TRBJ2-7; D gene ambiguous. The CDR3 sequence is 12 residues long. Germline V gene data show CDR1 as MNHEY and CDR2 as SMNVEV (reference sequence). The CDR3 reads CASGLSAYEQYF. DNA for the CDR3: TGTGCCAGCGGTTTATCTGCGTACGAGCAGTACTTC.

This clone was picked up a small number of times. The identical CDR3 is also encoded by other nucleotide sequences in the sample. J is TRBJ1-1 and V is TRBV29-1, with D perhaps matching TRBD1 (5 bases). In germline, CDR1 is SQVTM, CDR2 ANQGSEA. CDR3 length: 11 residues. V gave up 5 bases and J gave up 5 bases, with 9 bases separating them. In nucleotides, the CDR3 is TGCAGCGTTCCACGGGGGACTGAAGCTTTCTTT. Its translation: CSVPRGTEAFF.

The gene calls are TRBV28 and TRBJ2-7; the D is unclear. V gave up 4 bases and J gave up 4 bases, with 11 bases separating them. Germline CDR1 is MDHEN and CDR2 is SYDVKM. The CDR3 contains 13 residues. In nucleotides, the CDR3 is TGTGCCAGCAGTTCTTTCGGGCTTTACGAGCAGTACTTC. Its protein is CASSSFGLYEQYF.

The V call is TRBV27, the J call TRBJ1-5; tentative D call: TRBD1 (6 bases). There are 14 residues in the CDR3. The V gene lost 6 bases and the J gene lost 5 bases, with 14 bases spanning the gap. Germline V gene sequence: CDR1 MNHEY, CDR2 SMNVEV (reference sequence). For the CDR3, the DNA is TGTGCCAGCAGGGCTACAGGGAATGATCAGCCCCAGCATTTT. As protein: CASRATGNDQPQHF.

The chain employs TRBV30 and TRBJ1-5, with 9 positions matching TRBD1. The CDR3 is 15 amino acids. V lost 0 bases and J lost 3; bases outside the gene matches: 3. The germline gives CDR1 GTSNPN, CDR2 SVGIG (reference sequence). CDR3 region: CAWSVWTGANQPQHF. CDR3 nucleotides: TGTGCCTGGAGTGTATGGACAGGGGCCAATCAGCCCCAGCATTTT.

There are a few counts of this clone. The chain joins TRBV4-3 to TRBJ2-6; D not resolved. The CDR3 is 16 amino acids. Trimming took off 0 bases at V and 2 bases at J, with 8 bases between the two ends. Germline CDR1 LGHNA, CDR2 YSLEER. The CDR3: CASSQEEGAGANVLTF. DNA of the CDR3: TGCGCCAGCAGCCAAGAAGAAGGAGCTGGGGCCAACGTCCTGACTTTC.

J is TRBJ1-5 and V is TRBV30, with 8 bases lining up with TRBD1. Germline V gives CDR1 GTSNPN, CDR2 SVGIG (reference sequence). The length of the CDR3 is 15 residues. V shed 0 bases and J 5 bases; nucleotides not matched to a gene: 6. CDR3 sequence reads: CAWSVPRGRDQPQHF. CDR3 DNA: TGTGCCTGGAGTGTACCCAGGGGGCGTGATCAGCCCCAGCATTTT.

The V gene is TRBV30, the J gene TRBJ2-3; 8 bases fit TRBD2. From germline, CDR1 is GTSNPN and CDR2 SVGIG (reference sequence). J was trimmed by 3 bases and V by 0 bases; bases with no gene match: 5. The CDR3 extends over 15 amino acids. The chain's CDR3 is CAWSVELAATDTQYF. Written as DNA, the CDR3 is TGTGCCTGGAGTGTCGAACTAGCGGCAACAGATACGCAGTATTTT.

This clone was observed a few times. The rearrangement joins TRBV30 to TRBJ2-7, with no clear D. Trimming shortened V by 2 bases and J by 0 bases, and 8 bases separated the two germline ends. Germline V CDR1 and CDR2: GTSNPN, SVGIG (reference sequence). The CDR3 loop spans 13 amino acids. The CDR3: CAWSLKDSYEQYF. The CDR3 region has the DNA TGTGCCTGGAGTCTTAAGGACTCCTACGAGCAGTACTTC.

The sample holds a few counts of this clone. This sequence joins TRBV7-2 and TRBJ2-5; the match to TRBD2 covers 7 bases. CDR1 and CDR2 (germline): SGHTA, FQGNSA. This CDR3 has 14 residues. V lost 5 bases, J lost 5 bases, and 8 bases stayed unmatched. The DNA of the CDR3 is TGTGCCAGCAGCCCTGTCGGGGGGTCGGAGACCCAGTACTTC. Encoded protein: CASSPVGGSETQYF.

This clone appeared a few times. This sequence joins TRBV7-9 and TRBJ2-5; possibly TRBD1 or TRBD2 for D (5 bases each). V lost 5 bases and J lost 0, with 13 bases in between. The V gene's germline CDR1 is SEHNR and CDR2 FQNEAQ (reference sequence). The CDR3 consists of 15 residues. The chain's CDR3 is CASSAIRDHQETQYF. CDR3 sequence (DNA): TGTGCCAGCAGCGCGATAAGGGACCACCAAGAGACCCAGTACTTC.

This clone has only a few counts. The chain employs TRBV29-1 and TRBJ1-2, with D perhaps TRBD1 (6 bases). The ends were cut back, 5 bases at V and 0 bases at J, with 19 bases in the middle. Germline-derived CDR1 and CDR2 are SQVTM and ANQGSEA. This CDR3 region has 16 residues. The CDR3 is CSVLPFRDISNYGYTF. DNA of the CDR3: TGCAGCGTTCTCCCCTTTCGGGACATCTCTAACTATGGCTACACCTTC.

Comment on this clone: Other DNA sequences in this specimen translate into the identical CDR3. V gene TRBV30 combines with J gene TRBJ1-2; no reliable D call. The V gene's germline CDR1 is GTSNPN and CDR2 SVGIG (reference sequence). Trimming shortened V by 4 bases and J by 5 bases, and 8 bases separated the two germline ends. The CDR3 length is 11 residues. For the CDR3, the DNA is TGTGCCTGGACACAAGGGTATGGCTACACCTTC. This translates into CAWTQGYGYTF.